This TCR beta chain emerged from a study of T and B cells in COVID-19 patients. About the study: About 90% of the roughly 20 active-infection patients had comorbidities associated with unfavorable COVID-19 outcome.

BIOMED2 TRB-A/B primer pools were used in multiplex TRB PCR. MiXCR, run by TCRdb on the multiplex PCR reads, gives a single entry per CDR3 protein. The sample has about 14,000 distinct CDR3 sequences, under 30% seen once. Trimming took off 6 bases at V and 8 bases at J, with 9 bases between the two ends. This CDR3 spans 10 amino acids. Germline V gene sequence: CDR1 SQVTM, CDR2 ANQGSEA. Each TRB amplification used roughly 230-550 ng of genomic DNA from blood. In its sample, this clonotype is medium-sized. The antigen is unknown. Study results and caveats: Highly clonal in active COVID-19, TRB repertoires exceeded healthy-donor diversity and richness at recovery.

The receptor was isolated from a human donor who had recovered from COVID-19. The chain is built from TRBV29-1 and TRBJ2-3, with a weak D call TRBD2 (5 bases). Material for sequencing was blood. The chain's CDR3 is CSVPGGTQYF. The CDR3 bases are TGCAGCGTACCAGGAGGTACGCAGTATTTT.